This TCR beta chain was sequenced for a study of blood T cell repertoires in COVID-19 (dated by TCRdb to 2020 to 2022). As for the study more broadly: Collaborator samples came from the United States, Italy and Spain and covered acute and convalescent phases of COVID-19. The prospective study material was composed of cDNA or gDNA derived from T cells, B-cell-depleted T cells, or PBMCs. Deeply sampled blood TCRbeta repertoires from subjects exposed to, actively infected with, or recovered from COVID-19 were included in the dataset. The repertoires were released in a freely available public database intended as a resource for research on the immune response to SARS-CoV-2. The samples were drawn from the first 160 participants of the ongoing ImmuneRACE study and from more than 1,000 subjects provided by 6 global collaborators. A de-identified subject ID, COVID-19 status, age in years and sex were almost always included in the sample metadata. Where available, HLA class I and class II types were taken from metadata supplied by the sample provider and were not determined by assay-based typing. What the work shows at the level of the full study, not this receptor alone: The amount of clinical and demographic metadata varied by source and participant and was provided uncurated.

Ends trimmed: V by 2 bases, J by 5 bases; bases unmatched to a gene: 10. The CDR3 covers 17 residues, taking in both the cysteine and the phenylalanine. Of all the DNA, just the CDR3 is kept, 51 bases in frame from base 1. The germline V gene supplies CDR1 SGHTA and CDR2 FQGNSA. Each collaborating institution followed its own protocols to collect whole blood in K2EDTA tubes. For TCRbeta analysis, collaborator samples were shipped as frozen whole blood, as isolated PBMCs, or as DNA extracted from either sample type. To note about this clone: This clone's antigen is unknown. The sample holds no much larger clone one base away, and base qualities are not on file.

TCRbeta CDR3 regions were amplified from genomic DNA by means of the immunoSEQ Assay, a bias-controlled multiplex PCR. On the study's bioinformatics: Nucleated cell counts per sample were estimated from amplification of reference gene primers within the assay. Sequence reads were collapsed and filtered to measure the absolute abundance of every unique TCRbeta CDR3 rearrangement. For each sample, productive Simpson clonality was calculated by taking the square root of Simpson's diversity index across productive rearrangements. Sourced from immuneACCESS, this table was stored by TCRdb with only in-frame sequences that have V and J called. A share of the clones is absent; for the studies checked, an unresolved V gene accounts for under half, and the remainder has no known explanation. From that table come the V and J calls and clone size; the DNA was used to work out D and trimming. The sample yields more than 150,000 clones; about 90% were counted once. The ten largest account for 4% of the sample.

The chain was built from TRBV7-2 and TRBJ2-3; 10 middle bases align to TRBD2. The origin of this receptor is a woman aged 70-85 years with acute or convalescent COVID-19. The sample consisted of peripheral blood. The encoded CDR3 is CASSLRPGLAGVDTQYF. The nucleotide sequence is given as TGTGCCAGCAGCTTAAGGCCCGGGCTAGCGGGAGTAGATACGCAGTATTTT. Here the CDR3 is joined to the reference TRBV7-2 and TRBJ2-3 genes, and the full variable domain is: GAGVSQSPSNKVTEKGKDVELRCDPISGHTALYWYRQSLGQGLEFLIYFQGNSAPDKSGLPSDRFSAERTGGSVSTLTIQRTQQEDSAVYLCASSLRPGLAGVDTQYFGPGTRLTVL.